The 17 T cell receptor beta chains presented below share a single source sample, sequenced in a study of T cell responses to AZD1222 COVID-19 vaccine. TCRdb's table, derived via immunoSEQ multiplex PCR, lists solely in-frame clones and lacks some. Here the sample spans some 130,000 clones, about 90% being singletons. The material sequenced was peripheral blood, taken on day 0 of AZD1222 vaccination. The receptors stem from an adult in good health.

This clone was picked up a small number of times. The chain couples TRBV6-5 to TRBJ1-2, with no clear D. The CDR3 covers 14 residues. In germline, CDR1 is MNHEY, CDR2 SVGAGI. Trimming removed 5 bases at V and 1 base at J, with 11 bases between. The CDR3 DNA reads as TGTGCCAGCAGTCGGGTCAGTTTTAACTATGGCTACACCTTC. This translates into CASSRVSFNYGYTF.

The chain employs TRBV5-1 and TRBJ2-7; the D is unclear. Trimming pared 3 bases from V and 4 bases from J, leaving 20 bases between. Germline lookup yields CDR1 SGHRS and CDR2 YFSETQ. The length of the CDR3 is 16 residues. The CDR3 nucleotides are TGCGCCAGCAGCTCGGGCATGGTGGGTAGTGGGTACGAGCAGTACTTC. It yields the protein CASSSGMVGSGYEQYF.

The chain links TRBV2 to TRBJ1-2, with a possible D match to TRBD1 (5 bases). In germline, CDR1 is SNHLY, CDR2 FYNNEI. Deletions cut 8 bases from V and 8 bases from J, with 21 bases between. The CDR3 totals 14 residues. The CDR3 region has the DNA TGTGCCAGCGACAGAACTGGCGGTCGGCACGGCTACACCTTC. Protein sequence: CASDRTGGRHGYTF.

The CDR3 region has the DNA TGTGCCAGCAGTGAAGGGGTAGCGGGAGGAGGGGGTATAGATGAGCAGTTCTTC. Its translation is CASSEGVAGGGGIDEQFF. This rearrangement joins TRBV6-1 to TRBJ2-1, with TRBD2 identical over 10 bases. CDR1 is MNHNS and CDR2 is SASEGT in the germline V gene. The CDR3 is 18 amino acids. V dropped 1 base and J dropped 8; count of bases not matched to a gene: 14.

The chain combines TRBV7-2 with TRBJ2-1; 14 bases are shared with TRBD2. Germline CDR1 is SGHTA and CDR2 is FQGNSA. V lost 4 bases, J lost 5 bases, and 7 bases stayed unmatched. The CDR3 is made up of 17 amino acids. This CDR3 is CASSSRLAGGYDNEQFF. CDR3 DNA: TGTGCCAGCAGCTCCAGACTAGCGGGAGGGTATGACAATGAGCAGTTCTTC.

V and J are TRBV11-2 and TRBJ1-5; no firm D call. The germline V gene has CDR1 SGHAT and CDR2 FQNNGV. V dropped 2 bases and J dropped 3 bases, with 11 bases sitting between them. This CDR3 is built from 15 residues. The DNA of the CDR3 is TGTGCCAGCAGCTTATCAGGTACTATCAATCAGCCCCAGCATTTT. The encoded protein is CASSLSGTINQPQHF.

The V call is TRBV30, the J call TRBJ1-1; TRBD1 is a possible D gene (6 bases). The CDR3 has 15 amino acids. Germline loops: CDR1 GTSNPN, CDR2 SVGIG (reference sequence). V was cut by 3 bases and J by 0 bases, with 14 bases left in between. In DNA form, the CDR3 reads TGTGCCTGGAGCACATACGGGGGCTTGAACACTGAAGCTTTCTTT. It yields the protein CAWSTYGGLNTEAFF.

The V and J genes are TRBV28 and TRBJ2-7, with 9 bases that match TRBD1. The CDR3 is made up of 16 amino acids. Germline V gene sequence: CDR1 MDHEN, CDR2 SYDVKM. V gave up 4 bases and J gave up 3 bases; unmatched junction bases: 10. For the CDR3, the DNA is TGTGCCAGCAGTTCTCCTCCGGGACAGGGTCTCTACGAGCAGTACTTC. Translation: CASSSPPGQGLYEQYF. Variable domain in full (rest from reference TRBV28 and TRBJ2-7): DVKVTQSSRYLVKRTGEKVFLECVQDMDHENMFWYRQDPGLGLRLIYFSYDVKMKEKGDIPEGYSVSREKKERFSLILESASTNQTSMYLCASSSPPGQGLYEQYFGPGTRLTVT.

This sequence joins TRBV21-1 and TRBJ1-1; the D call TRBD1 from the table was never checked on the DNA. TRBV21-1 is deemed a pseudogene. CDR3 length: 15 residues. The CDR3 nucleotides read TGTGCCAGCAGCAAGATGGACAGGGTTGGCGAGGAGGCTTTCTTT. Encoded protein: CASSKMDRVGEEAFF.

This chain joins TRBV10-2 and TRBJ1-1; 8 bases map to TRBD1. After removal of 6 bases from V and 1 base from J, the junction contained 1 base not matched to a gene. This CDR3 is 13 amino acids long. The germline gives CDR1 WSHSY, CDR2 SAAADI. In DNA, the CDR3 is TGCGCCAGCAGAGACAGGGGGAACACTGAAGCTTTCTTT. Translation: CASRDRGNTEAFF.

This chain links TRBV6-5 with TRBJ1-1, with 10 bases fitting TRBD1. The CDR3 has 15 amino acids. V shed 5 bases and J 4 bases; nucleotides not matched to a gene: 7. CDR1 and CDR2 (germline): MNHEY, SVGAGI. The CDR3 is CASSTTRTGGTEAFF. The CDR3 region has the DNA TGTGCCAGCAGTACCACCCGGACAGGGGGCACTGAAGCTTTCTTT.

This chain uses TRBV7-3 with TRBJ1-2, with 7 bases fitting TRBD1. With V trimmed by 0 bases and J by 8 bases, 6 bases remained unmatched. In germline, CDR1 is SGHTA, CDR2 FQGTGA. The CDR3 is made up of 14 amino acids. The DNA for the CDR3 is TGTGCCAGCAGCTTAACCGGGACAGTGGGAGGCTACACCTTC. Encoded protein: CASSLTGTVGGYTF.

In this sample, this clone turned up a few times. The CDR3 DNA reads as TGTGCCAGCAGCCTTACTTGGACTAGCACCTACGAGCAGTACTTC. It codes for CASSLTWTSTYEQYF. This chain links TRBV7-2 with TRBJ2-7; 8 nucleotides match TRBD2. Per the germline V gene, CDR1 is SGHTA and CDR2 is FQGNSA. J lost 2 bases, V lost 5 bases, and 8 bases had no gene match. The CDR3 runs 15 residues.

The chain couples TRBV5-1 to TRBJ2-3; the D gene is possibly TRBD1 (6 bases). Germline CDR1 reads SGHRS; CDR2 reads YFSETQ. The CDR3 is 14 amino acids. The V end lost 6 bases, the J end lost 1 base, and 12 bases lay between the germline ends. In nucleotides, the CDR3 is TGCGCCAGCAAATACAGACAGGGCACAGATACGCAGTATTTT. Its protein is CASKYRQGTDTQYF.

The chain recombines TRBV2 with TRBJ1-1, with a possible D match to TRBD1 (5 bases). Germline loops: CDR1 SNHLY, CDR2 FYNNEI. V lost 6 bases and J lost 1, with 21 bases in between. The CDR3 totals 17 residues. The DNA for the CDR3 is TGTGCCAGCAGCCGAGAGGGGCTTAGAAGGTCGAACACTGAAGCTTTCTTT. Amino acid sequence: CASSREGLRRSNTEAFF.

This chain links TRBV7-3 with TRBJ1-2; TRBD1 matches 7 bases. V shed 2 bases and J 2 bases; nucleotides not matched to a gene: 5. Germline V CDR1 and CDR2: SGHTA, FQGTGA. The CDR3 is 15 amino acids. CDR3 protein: CASSLGGQLNYGYTF. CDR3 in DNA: TGTGCCAGCAGCTTAGGGGGACAGCTAAACTATGGCTACACCTTC.

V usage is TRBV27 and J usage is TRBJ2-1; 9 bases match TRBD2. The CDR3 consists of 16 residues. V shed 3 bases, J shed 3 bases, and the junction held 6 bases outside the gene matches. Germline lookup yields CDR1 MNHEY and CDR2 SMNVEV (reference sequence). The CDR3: CASSFVAGVDYNEQFF. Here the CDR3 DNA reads TGTGCCAGCAGTTTTGTAGCGGGAGTGGACTACAATGAGCAGTTCTTC.